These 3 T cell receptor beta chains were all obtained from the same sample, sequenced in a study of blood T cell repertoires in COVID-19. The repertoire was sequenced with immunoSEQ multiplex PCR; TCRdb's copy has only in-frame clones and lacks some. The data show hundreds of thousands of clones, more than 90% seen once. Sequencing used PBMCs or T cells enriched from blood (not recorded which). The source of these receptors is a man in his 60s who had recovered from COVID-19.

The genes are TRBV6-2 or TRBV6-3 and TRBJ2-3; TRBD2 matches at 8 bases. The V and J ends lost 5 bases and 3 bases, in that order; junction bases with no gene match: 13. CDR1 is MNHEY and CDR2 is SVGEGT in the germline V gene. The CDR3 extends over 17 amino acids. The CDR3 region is CASSPLRGGLGTDTQYF. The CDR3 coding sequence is TGTGCCAGCAGTCCCCTCCGGGGGGGGCTGGGAACAGATACGCAGTATTTT.

This CDR3 reads CASRQGVNTEAFF. The CDR3 DNA follows: TGTGCCAGCAGACAGGGAGTGAACACTGAAGCTTTCTTT. V and J are TRBV14 and TRBJ1-1, with TRBD1 as a possible D gene (6 bases). Trimming cost V 6 bases and J 0 bases, with 8 bases left between them. CDR1 is SGHDN, CDR2 FVKESK, per germline. The CDR3 loop spans 13 amino acids.

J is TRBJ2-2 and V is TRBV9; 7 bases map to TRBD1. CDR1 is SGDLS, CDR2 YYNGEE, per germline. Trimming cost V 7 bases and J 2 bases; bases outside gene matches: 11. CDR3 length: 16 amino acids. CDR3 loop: CASHTDRAPNTGELFF. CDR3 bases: TGTGCCAGCCACACCGACAGGGCCCCTAACACCGGGGAGCTGTTTTTT.